One and the same sample provided the 32 T cell receptor beta chains below, sequenced in a study of OX40 agonist ivuxolimab in advanced cancers. Sequencing used immunoSEQ multiplex PCR; TCRdb keeps in-frame clones, though not all of them. The sample has 65,000 to 70,000 clones, about 89% seen once. The material was CD4+ or CD8+ T cells sorted from blood, obtained in a trial of the OX40 agonist ivuxolimab. The origin of the receptors is an adult with an advanced solid tumor such as melanoma, head and neck, liver or kidney cancer.

The chain joins TRBV7-9 to TRBJ1-2; the match to TRBD1 covers 7 bases. The CDR3 sequence is 15 residues long. The germline CDR1 and CDR2 sequences are SEHNR and FQNEAQ (reference sequence). After removal of 5 bases from V and 3 bases from J, the junction contained 9 bases not matched to a gene. The CDR3 nucleotides are TGTGCCAGCAGCCCCAGGGGGTCGAAGGACTATGGCTACACCTTC. The encoded protein is CASSPRGSKDYGYTF.

This chain joins TRBV7-8 and TRBJ2-1; TRBD2 agrees at 9 bases. Losses at the gene ends were 3 bases for V and 4 bases for J; bases not matched to a gene: 4. The CDR3 has 15 residues. Looked up from germline, CDR1 is SGHVS and CDR2 is FQNEAQ. The CDR3 sequence: CASSLAGLAYNEQFF. DNA for the CDR3: TGTGCCAGCAGCTTGGCGGGACTAGCTTACAATGAGCAGTTCTTC.

V and J are TRBV5-1 and TRBJ2-7, with a possible D match to TRBD2 (5 bases). The CDR3 consists of 14 residues. Trimming removed 3 bases at V and 1 base at J, with 11 bases between. Germline assignment: CDR1 SGHRS and CDR2 YFSETQ. The CDR3 DNA is TGCGCCAGCAGCTCCCGGGGTGGGTCCTACGAGCAGTACTTC. As protein: CASSSRGGSYEQYF.

The rearrangement links TRBV27 to TRBJ2-5, with 10 bases that match TRBD2. Germline assignment: CDR1 MNHEY and CDR2 SMNVEV (reference sequence). The CDR3 runs to 17 residues. V dropped 0 bases and J dropped 5; count of bases not matched to a gene: 9. CDR3 DNA: TGTGCCAGCAGTTTATCGCGGAGCGGGAGGGCCTCTGAGACCCAGTACTTC. Its translation is CASSLSRSGRASETQYF.

The genes are TRBV6-4 and TRBJ2-1; D gene unclear. CDR1 MRHNA and CDR2 SNTAGT come from the germline V gene. The CDR3 extends over 18 amino acids. Trimming took 4 bases from V and 0 from J, leaving 19 bases between them. The CDR3 sequence is CASSGSGSLLSSYNEQFF. The CDR3 DNA follows: TGTGCCAGCAGTGGGTCGGGCAGTTTACTTAGCTCCTACAATGAGCAGTTCTTC.

The rearrangement uses TRBV28 and TRBJ2-3, with a weak D call TRBD2 (6 bases). This CDR3 is 15 amino acids long. V was clipped by 7 bases and J by 6 bases, with 20 bases between them. Per the germline V gene, CDR1 is MDHEN and CDR2 is SYDVKM. The CDR3 loop reads CASTGRRDSWDTQYF. The CDR3 nucleotides read TGTGCCAGCACGGGACGGAGGGACTCTTGGGATACGCAGTATTTT. Full variable domain (remainder filled in from reference TRBV28 and TRBJ2-3): DVKVTQSSRYLVKRTGEKVFLECVQDMDHENMFWYRQDPGLGLRLIYFSYDVKMKEKGDIPEGYSVSREKKERFSLILESASTNQTSMYLCASTGRRDSWDTQYFGPGTRLTVL.

J is TRBJ1-1 and V is TRBV5-1; D remains unclear. Germline V gene sequence: CDR1 SGHRS, CDR2 YFSETQ. The V end lost 4 bases, the J end lost 5 bases, and 15 bases lay between the germline ends. The CDR3 totals 14 residues. The CDR3 loop reads CASSLWTRRTEAFF. Here the CDR3 DNA reads TGCGCCAGCAGCCTCTGGACCAGAAGGACTGAAGCTTTCTTT.

The rearrangement links TRBV6-5 to TRBJ2-5; D unresolved. CDR1 MNHEY and CDR2 SVGAGI come from the germline V gene. Trimming shortened V by 4 bases and J by 5 bases, and 5 bases separated the two germline ends. The CDR3 consists of 11 residues. In DNA form, the CDR3 reads TGTGCCAGCAGTTCTAGGGAGACCCAGTACTTC. This translates into CASSSRETQYF.

The chain employs TRBV29-1 and TRBJ2-1; D is unclear. The V end lost 3 bases, the J end lost 11 bases, and 11 bases lay between the germline ends. The length of the CDR3 is 11 residues. Per the germline V gene, CDR1 is SQVTM and CDR2 is ANQGSEA. The CDR3 DNA follows: TGCAGCGTTGACAGGACGAGCCAGCAGTTCTTC. Amino acids: CSVDRTSQQFF.

The chain links TRBV10-3 to TRBJ2-7; tentative D call: TRBD2 (5 bases). The CDR3 is 11 amino acids. V shed 10 bases and J shed 5 bases, with 12 bases lying between them. Germline V gene sequence: CDR1 ENHRY, CDR2 SYGVKD. The CDR3 DNA reads as TGTGCCACCCGGCGGGTCGACGAGCAGTACTTC. The encoded protein is CATRRVDEQYF.

This chain links TRBV5-8 with TRBJ2-7, with D uncertain. Germline CDR1 and CDR2: SGHTS and YDEGEE. This CDR3 has 18 residues. Trimming took 2 bases from V and 2 from J, leaving 23 bases between them. CDR3 DNA: TGTGCCAGCAGCTTTGGGGATATAGGACCGTGGGTGACCTACGAGCAGTACTTC. Protein sequence: CASSFGDIGPWVTYEQYF.

The table lists this clone with a count of one. The chain uses TRBV19 and TRBJ2-7; D gene uncertain. With 4 bases removed from V and 2 bases from J, the gap between germline ends came to 9 bases. CDR3 length: 13 amino acids. In germline, CDR1 is LNHDA, CDR2 SQIVND (reference sequence). The CDR3 nucleotides read TGTGCCAGTAGTAGAGGTAGCCCCTACGAGCAGTACTTC. It codes for CASSRGSPYEQYF.

V gene TRBV19 combines with J gene TRBJ1-5; a weak D match, TRBD1 (6 bases). The length of the CDR3 is 14 residues. The V end lost 5 bases, the J end lost 4 bases, and 12 bases lay between the germline ends. The germline V gene has CDR1 LNHDA and CDR2 SQIVND (reference sequence). CDR3 in amino acids: CASSSQGGNQPQHF. As DNA, the CDR3 is TGTGCCAGTAGTTCACAGGGTGGGAATCAGCCCCAGCATTTT. Supplemented by reference TRBV19 and TRBJ1-5, the full variable domain reads DGGITQSPKYLFRKEGQNVTLSCEQNLNHDAMYWYRQDPGQGLRLIYYSQIVNDFQKGDIAEGYSVSREKKESFPLTVTSAQKNPTAFYLCASSSQGGNQPQHFGDGTRLSIL.

This sequence joins TRBV5-4 and TRBJ2-3, with TRBD2 as a possible D gene (5 bases). The CDR3 length is 13 residues. The V gene's germline CDR1 is SGHNT and CDR2 YYREEE (reference sequence). Trimming pared 4 bases from V and 6 bases from J, leaving 12 bases between. Written as DNA, the CDR3 is TGTGCCAGCAGCCCTACTAGTTCGGATACGCAGTATTTT. Protein sequence: CASSPTSSDTQYF. The full variable domain, its missing parts supplied by reference TRBV5-4 and TRBJ2-3, is ETGVTQSPTHLIKTRGQQVTLRCSSQSGHNTVSWYQQALGQGPQFIFQYYREEENGRGNFPPRFSGLQFPNYSSELNVNALELDDSALYLCASSPTSSDTQYFGPGTRLTVL.

V and J are TRBV6-5 and TRBJ1-2, with D tentatively TRBD1 (6 bases). V lost 0 bases, J lost 4 bases, and 12 bases lay in between. The germline CDR1 and CDR2 sequences are MNHEY and SVGAGI. The CDR3 is made up of 15 amino acids. CDR3 region: CASSYSGGGAYGYTF. CDR3 sequence (DNA): TGTGCCAGCAGTTACTCGGGGGGGGGCGCCTATGGCTACACCTTC.

The chain combines TRBV14 with TRBJ1-5; D may be TRBD1 (6 bases). CDR3 length: 14 amino acids. The V gene's germline CDR1 is SGHDN and CDR2 FVKESK. Deletions cut 4 bases from V and 9 bases from J, with 16 bases between. The DNA for the CDR3 is TGTGCCAGCAGCCCCACGGGGGGCGGTTCGCCCCAGCATTTT. Protein: CASSPTGGGSPQHF.

J is TRBJ2-1 and V is TRBV29-1; TRBD1 or TRBD2 may be the D gene (5 bases each). The CDR3 is made up of 13 amino acids. Germline values: CDR1 SQVTM, CDR2 ANQGSEA. V was pared by 4 bases and J by 9 bases, with 16 bases between. The CDR3 is CSVGQGVGGEQFF. CDR3 nucleotide sequence: TGCAGCGTTGGCCAGGGAGTAGGTGGTGAGCAGTTCTTC.

The J gene is TRBJ2-2, the V gene TRBV2; 9 bases are shared with TRBD1. V shed 6 bases and J 1 base; nucleotides not matched to a gene: 0. CDR3 size: 14 residues. CDR1 and CDR2 from the germline V gene are SNHLY and FYNNEI. The CDR3 region is CASRGQGNTGELFF. CDR3 sequence (DNA): TGTGCCAGCAGGGGACAGGGGAACACCGGGGAGCTGTTTTTT.

The rearrangement uses TRBV5-4 and TRBJ1-3, with D perhaps matching TRBD1 (5 bases). The CDR3 is 18 residues long. The V end lost 4 bases, the J end lost 0 bases, and 20 bases lay between the germline ends. Germline CDR1 reads SGHNT; CDR2 reads YYREEE (reference sequence). The CDR3 is CASSQAVAGTHSGNTIYF. The CDR3 DNA follows: TGTGCCAGCAGCCAGGCCGTTGCCGGGACTCACTCTGGAAACACCATATATTTT.

The chain has TRBV5-1 and TRBJ2-7, with TRBD2 identical over 13 bases. The CDR3 totals 16 residues. V lost 4 bases, J lost 1 base, and 5 bases stayed unmatched. The germline CDR1 and CDR2 sequences are SGHRS and YFSETQ. The CDR3 DNA reads as TGCGCCAGCAGCCGGACTAGCGGGAGTGGGTCCTACGAGCAGTACTTC. Translating it yields CASSRTSGSGSYEQYF.

CDR3 in DNA: TGTGCCAGCAGCCGCGACAGGGACTTTGGCTACACCTTC. This translates into CASSRDRDFGYTF. V usage is TRBV6-6 and J usage is TRBJ1-2, with 7 bases matching TRBD1. In germline, CDR1 is MNHNY, CDR2 SVGAGI (reference sequence). This CDR3 region has 13 residues. The V segment lost 6 bases and the J segment 7 bases; nucleotides outside the gene matches: 8.

The chain has TRBV19 and TRBJ2-7, with 7 bases aligning to TRBD2. The CDR3 covers 14 residues. CDR1 and CDR2 (germline): LNHDA, SQIVND (reference sequence). The trim removed 7 bases at V and 3 bases at J, leaving 9 bases unmatched. The CDR3 loop is CASNWGGPGYEQYF. In DNA form, the CDR3 reads TGTGCCAGTAACTGGGGAGGGCCGGGCTACGAGCAGTACTTC. Combining the CDR3 with reference TRBV19 and TRBJ2-7 gives the whole variable domain DGGITQSPKYLFRKEGQNVTLSCEQNLNHDAMYWYRQDPGQGLRLIYYSQIVNDFQKGDIAEGYSVSREKKESFPLTVTSAQKNPTAFYLCASNWGGPGYEQYFGPGTRLTVT.

The genes are TRBV19 and TRBJ2-2; TRBD1 aligns across 8 bases. Germline CDR1 reads LNHDA; CDR2 reads SQIVND (reference sequence). The junction had 7 bases not matched to a gene; V was cut back by 5 bases and J by 5 bases. The CDR3 has 15 amino acids. In DNA, the CDR3 is TGTGCCAGTAGTCGCAACAGGGGGTGGACCGGGGAGCTGTTTTTT. This sequence encodes CASSRNRGWTGELFF.

In DNA, the CDR3 is TGTGCCAGCAGCCGCGAAGGCCCGGGGTATGAGCAGTTCTTC. Translated, it gives CASSREGPGYEQFF. This chain joins TRBV9 and TRBJ2-1; D perhaps matches TRBD2 (5 bases). The V and J ends lost 4 bases and 8 bases respectively, with 16 bases between them. CDR1 and CDR2 from the germline V gene are SGDLS and YYNGEE. This CDR3 is built from 14 residues.

The chain couples TRBV10-3 to TRBJ2-3; 9 positions match TRBD2. The CDR3 runs 16 residues. Germline V gene data show CDR1 as ENHRY and CDR2 as SYGVKD. V lost 2 bases, J lost 6 bases, and 9 bases stayed unmatched. CDR3 DNA: TGTGCCATCAGTGAGATGGCTAGCGGGATAACGGATACGCAGTATTTT. Translating it yields CAISEMASGITDTQYF.

A single count supports this clone. This chain joins TRBV6-1 and TRBJ2-3; no clear D. The germline V and J ends were trimmed by 2 bases and 2 bases, with 14 bases remaining between them. The CDR3 loop spans 16 amino acids. Per germline, CDR1 MNHNS and CDR2 SASEGT. This chain's CDR3 is CASSETRRQPTDTQYF. The DNA of the CDR3 is TGTGCCAGCAGTGAAACTCGACGCCAACCCACAGATACGCAGTATTTT.

The genes are TRBV7-3 and TRBJ2-2; TRBD1 or TRBD2 may be the D gene (6 bases each). From germline, CDR1 is SGHTA and CDR2 FQGTGA. The CDR3 is 15 residues long. V was shortened by 1 base and J by 7 bases, with 13 bases between the two germline ends. The CDR3 reads CASSLSPGAGGELFF. The DNA for the CDR3 is TGTGCCAGCAGCTTAAGCCCGGGGGCCGGCGGGGAGCTGTTTTTT.

V usage is TRBV28 and J usage is TRBJ2-3; the D gene is possibly TRBD1 (6 bases). The germline V gene encodes CDR1 MDHEN and CDR2 SYDVKM. The CDR3 consists of 15 residues. V was clipped by 5 bases and J by 5 bases, with 17 bases between them. In nucleotides, the CDR3 is TGTGCCAGCAGTCCTCTTAGGACAGTGAAAGATACGCAGTATTTT. This gives the protein CASSPLRTVKDTQYF.

The chain combines TRBV5-5 with TRBJ1-1, with D unclear. The CDR3 spans 12 residues. Trimming took 2 bases from V and 2 from J, leaving 4 bases between them. Germline assignment: CDR1 SGHKS and CDR2 YYEKEE (reference sequence). The CDR3 region is CASSLTNTEAFF. For the CDR3, the DNA is TGTGCCAGCAGCTTAACTAACACTGAAGCTTTCTTT.

The chain has TRBV9 and TRBJ2-7; weak D call: TRBD2 (6 bases). Germline V lookup: CDR1 SGDLS, CDR2 YYNGEE. The CDR3 is 13 residues long. The V end was cut by 0 bases, the J end by 6 bases, with 10 bases between. CDR3 bases: TGTGCCAGCAGCGTAGCTCAGACTAGCGAGCAGTACTTC. This sequence encodes CASSVAQTSEQYF.

The chain couples TRBV9 to TRBJ1-2; no clear D gene. The CDR3 covers 12 residues. Deletions cut 7 bases from V and 8 bases from J, with 15 bases between. Germline V CDR1 and CDR2: SGDLS, YYNGEE. The CDR3 sequence: CASQFEGKGYTF. DNA of the CDR3: TGTGCCAGCCAATTTGAAGGGAAAGGCTACACCTTC. The complete variable domain, with remaining parts taken from reference TRBV9 and TRBJ1-2, reads DSGVTQTPKHLITATGQRVTLRCSPRSGDLSVYWYQQSLDQGLQFLIQYYNGEERAKGNILERFSAQQFPDLHSELNLSSLELGDSALYFCASQFEGKGYTFGSGTRLTVV.

The rearrangement joins TRBV9 to TRBJ1-5, with 8 bases fitting TRBD1. J lost 6 bases, V lost 0 bases, and 2 bases had no gene match. Germline CDR1 is SGDLS and CDR2 is YYNGEE. The length of the CDR3 is 14 residues. The CDR3 reads CASSVAGGGQPQHF. The CDR3 nucleotides read TGTGCCAGCAGCGTAGCAGGGGGCGGTCAGCCCCAGCATTTT. The variable domain in full, completed from reference TRBV9 and TRBJ1-5, reads DSGVTQTPKHLITATGQRVTLRCSPRSGDLSVYWYQQSLDQGLQFLIQYYNGEERAKGNILERFSAQQFPDLHSELNLSSLELGDSALYFCASSVAGGGQPQHFGDGTRLSIL.